Below, one T cell receptor (beta chain) is given with its context. Its antigen is undetermined. RNA transcripts served as the template for amplifying TCR beta CDR3 regions. During a first-round RT-PCR of the TCR CDR3, the HTBI primer set was used. TCRdb processed the multiplex PCR reads anew with MiXCR; each CDR3 protein has one entry. The table includes more than 500,000 distinct CDR3 sequences, more than 15% detected once. These data come from a study of T cells in Graves' hyperthyroidism and ophthalmopathy. The study's findings and limits: In validation, the model predicted ophthalmopathy. These predictions came a median about 6.5 months before onset.

This CDR3 spans 17 amino acids. Germline-derived CDR1 and CDR2 are MNHEY and SVGEGT. Losses at the gene ends were 2 bases for V and 1 base for J; bases not matched to a gene: 8. This rearrangement joins TRBV6-2 or TRBV6-3 to TRBJ2-4; 7 positions match TRBD1. The clonotype was recovered from a woman younger than 45 with Graves' ophthalmopathy. Material: blood. CDR3 sequence (DNA): TGTGCCAGCAGTTACCAGCACAGGGGAGAGGCCAAAAACATTCAGTACTTC. As protein: CASSYQHRGEAKNIQYF.